These 21 T cell receptor beta chains came from one sample sequenced in a study of sequential checkpoint blockade in melanoma. Produced via immunoSEQ multiplex PCR; TCRdb's table is partial and in-frame only. This table holds about 40,000 clones, 75% to 90% found once. The sample's treatment: randomized to nivolumab then ipilimumab (arm A) or the reverse (arm B). The sample was CD8+ T cells sorted from blood (inferred from file names), taken from a patient given nivolumab and ipilimumab in sequence. These receptors were obtained from a human donor with melanoma.

The rearrangement links TRBV30 to TRBJ1-1, with unresolved D. The CDR3 has 14 amino acids. Germline V lookup: CDR1 GTSNPN, CDR2 SVGIG (reference sequence). Between the trimmed V and J ends, which lost 0 bases and 0 bases, there was a span of 8 bases. The CDR3 nucleotides are TGTGCCTGGAGTGTACAGCTTATGAACACTGAAGCTTTCTTT. It codes for CAWSVQLMNTEAFF.

V gene TRBV27 combines with J gene TRBJ2-7; D not certain. Trimming shortened V by 3 bases and J by 2 bases, and 11 bases separated the two germline ends. The germline gives CDR1 MNHEY, CDR2 SMNVEV (reference sequence). The CDR3 has 14 residues. The CDR3, as DNA: TGTGCCAGCAGTTTTGGCAAACCAGCCTACGAGCAGTACTTC. Translating gives CASSFGKPAYEQYF.

This sequence joins TRBV5-4 and TRBJ2-1; 7 positions match TRBD1. The CDR3 spans 15 residues. Germline V lookup: CDR1 SGHNT, CDR2 YYREEE (reference sequence). After removal of 3 bases from V and 7 bases from J, the junction contained 10 bases not matched to a gene. Here the CDR3 DNA reads TGTGCCAGCAGCTGGGGCCCGGGACAGTCTAATGAGCAGTTCTTC. It codes for CASSWGPGQSNEQFF.

This clone is a singleton in its sample. V is TRBV10-2 and J is TRBJ2-7; TRBD1 aligns across 8 bases. J lost 4 bases, V lost 0 bases, and 2 bases had no gene match. The V gene's germline CDR1 is WSHSY and CDR2 SAAADI. This CDR3 comprises 14 residues. As DNA, the CDR3 is TGCGCCAGCAGTGAGTCGGACAGGGCTTACGAGCAGTACTTC. This sequence encodes CASSESDRAYEQYF.

The gene calls are TRBV7-8 and TRBJ1-5; D possibly corresponds to TRBD1 (6 bases). V lost 5 bases and J lost 1, with 12 bases in between. CDR3 length: 15 residues. Germline CDR1 is SGHVS and CDR2 is FQNEAQ. The CDR3 here is CASSPRGGSNQPQHF. CDR3 sequence (DNA): TGTGCCAGCAGCCCCCGGGGGGGCAGCAATCAGCCCCAGCATTTT. The full variable domain, with the rest looked up from reference TRBV7-8 and TRBJ1-5, is GAGVSQSPRYKVAKRGQDVALRCDPISGHVSLFWYQQALGQGPEFLTYFQNEAQLDKSGLPSDRFFAERPEGSVSTLKIQRTQQEDSAVYLCASSPRGGSNQPQHFGDGTRLSIL.

In its sample, this clone was seen a few times. The V gene is TRBV19, the J gene TRBJ1-3; D uncertain. CDR1 is LNHDA, CDR2 SQIVND, per germline (reference sequence). V lost 1 base to trimming and J lost 8 bases, with 12 bases between them. The CDR3 has 14 residues. This CDR3 is CASSIVAVGDTIYF. In DNA form, the CDR3 reads TGTGCCAGTAGTATAGTGGCGGTCGGTGACACCATATATTTT.

The chain carries TRBV9 and TRBJ1-1; D is unclear. Trimming took off 3 bases at V and 4 bases at J, with 13 bases between the two ends. CDR1 is SGDLS and CDR2 is YYNGEE in the germline V gene. This CDR3 region has 14 residues. CDR3 residues: CASSARGGPTEAFF. Written as DNA, the CDR3 is TGTGCCAGCAGCGCCCGGGGAGGGCCCACTGAAGCTTTCTTT.

The gene calls are TRBV2 and TRBJ2-7, with D possibly matching TRBD1 (5 bases). The germline V and J ends were trimmed by 8 bases and 4 bases, with 6 bases remaining between them. Germline lookup yields CDR1 SNHLY and CDR2 FYNNEI. The CDR3 sequence is 10 residues long. This CDR3 is CASAGYEQYF. Written as DNA, the CDR3 is TGTGCCAGCGCAGGGTACGAGCAGTACTTC. The full variable domain, in which reference TRBV2 and TRBJ2-7 provide the parts outside the CDR3, is EPEVTQTPSHQVTQMGQEVILRCVPISNHLYFYWYRQILGQKVEFLVSFYNNEISEKSEIFDDQFSVERPDGSNFTLKIRSTKLEDSAMYFCASAGYEQYFGPGTRLTVT.

The V gene is TRBV5-6, the J gene TRBJ2-1; 10 bases match TRBD2. Germline V gives CDR1 SGHDT, CDR2 YYEEEE. After removal of 2 bases from V and 13 bases from J, the junction contained 15 bases not matched to a gene. CDR3 length equals 16 residues. The CDR3 coding sequence is TGTGCCAGCAGCTTTACTAGCGGGAAGTTCCGTTCCTATCAGTTCTTC. This codes for CASSFTSGKFRSYQFF.

V usage is TRBV19 and J usage is TRBJ2-7; 9 nucleotides align to TRBD1. The CDR3 totals 14 residues. V trimming: 5 bases; J trimming: 4 bases; junction bases outside the gene matches: 6. Germline V gene lookup returns CDR1 LNHDA and CDR2 SQIVND (reference sequence). The CDR3 region is CASSGTGRIYEQYF. CDR3 bases: TGTGCCAGTAGTGGGACAGGGAGGATTTACGAGCAGTACTTC.

The chain recombines TRBV4-2 with TRBJ2-7, with a possible D match to TRBD2 (5 bases). The V end was cut by 4 bases, the J end by 2 bases, with 18 bases between. This CDR3 contains 16 residues. Looked up from germline, CDR1 is LGHNA and CDR2 is YNFKEQ. The CDR3 is CASSPSQEDSTYEQYF. For the CDR3, the DNA is TGTGCCAGCAGCCCCTCGCAGGAGGACTCTACCTACGAGCAGTACTTC.

The V gene is TRBV28, the J gene TRBJ1-2; possibly TRBD1 for D (6 bases). V lost 7 bases and J lost 3, with 24 bases in between. The length of the CDR3 is 17 residues. Germline V gene data show CDR1 as MDHEN and CDR2 as SYDVKM. Here the CDR3 reads CASTDADRAADYYGYTF. In DNA, the CDR3 is TGTGCCAGCACGGACGCGGACAGAGCTGCTGATTACTATGGCTACACCTTC.

The chain joins TRBV9 to TRBJ1-3, with D possibly being TRBD1 (5 bases). The CDR3 is made up of 15 amino acids. Germline CDR1 and CDR2: SGDLS and YYNGEE. V gave up 3 bases and J gave up 0 bases, with 10 bases separating them. The CDR3 bases are TGTGCCAGCAGCGGTGGGGGGTCCTCTGGAAACACCATATATTTT. Its translation: CASSGGGSSGNTIYF.

This clone was counted between two and nine times. The V gene is TRBV28, the J gene TRBJ2-7, with TRBD2 matching over 13 bases. The germline gives CDR1 MDHEN, CDR2 SYDVKM. The ends lost 6 bases at V and 2 bases at J; junction bases unmatched: 10. The CDR3 length is 17 residues. The DNA for the CDR3 is TGTGCCAGCAGCCACACTAGCGGGAGGGCCCGCGCCTACGAGCAGTACTTC. Translation gives CASSHTSGRARAYEQYF.

This clone has only a few counts. The V call is TRBV28, the J call TRBJ1-2; D not certain. Germline values: CDR1 MDHEN, CDR2 SYDVKM. CDR3 length: 14 residues. Between the trimmed V and J ends, which lost 6 bases and 1 base, there was a span of 12 bases. DNA for the CDR3: TGTGCCAGCAGCCTCTGGGGAGATAACTATGGCTACACCTTC. It translates to CASSLWGDNYGYTF.

This chain joins TRBV28 and TRBJ2-7; D may be TRBD2 (5 bases). The germline V and J ends were trimmed by 2 bases and 7 bases, with 18 bases remaining between them. Germline CDR1 reads MDHEN; CDR2 reads SYDVKM. The CDR3 spans 15 residues. CDR3 loop: CASSLTGIPPLEQYF. The CDR3 coding sequence is TGTGCCAGCAGTTTAACCGGGATCCCCCCCTTGGAGCAGTACTTC.

This sequence joins TRBV28 and TRBJ1-4; unclear D gene. Germline CDR1 is MDHEN and CDR2 is SYDVKM. Trimming stripped 3 bases from V and 5 bases from J, with 13 bases between. The length of the CDR3 is 15 residues. CDR3 sequence reads: CASSFPLDGNEKLFF. CDR3 coding DNA: TGTGCCAGCAGTTTCCCCCTTGACGGGAATGAAAAACTGTTTTTT.

The chain has TRBV15 and TRBJ2-5; TRBD2 aligns across 10 bases. The CDR3 totals 17 residues. The V segment lost 2 bases and the J segment 0 bases; nucleotides outside the gene matches: 6. Germline CDR1 and CDR2: LNHNV and YYDKDF (reference sequence). CDR3 nucleotides: TGTGCCACCAGCAGAACCCGAGGGACTAGCGACCAAGAGACCCAGTACTTC. Protein sequence: CATSRTRGTSDQETQYF.

V usage is TRBV7-3 and J usage is TRBJ2-2, with 7 bases aligning to TRBD1. J gave up 1 base and V 2 bases, and 10 bases lay outside the gene matches. This CDR3 comprises 18 residues. Germline V gene sequence: CDR1 SGHTA, CDR2 FQGTGA. In DNA, the CDR3 is TGTGCCAGCAGCTTAGTGTCCGGACAGGACGTGAACACCGGGGAGCTGTTTTTT. Its protein is CASSLVSGQDVNTGELFF.

The chain has TRBV27 and TRBJ2-5; 7 bases are a match to TRBD1. Germline loops: CDR1 MNHEY, CDR2 SMNVEV (reference sequence). The V and J ends lost 2 bases and 4 bases, in that order; junction bases with no gene match: 1. The CDR3 runs 13 residues. The CDR3: CASSLRGPETQYF. DNA for the CDR3: TGTGCCAGCAGTTTAAGGGGGCCAGAGACCCAGTACTTC.

The chain combines TRBV7-9 with TRBJ2-7; D is perhaps TRBD2 (5 bases). Trimming took off 5 bases at V and 0 bases at J, with 8 bases between the two ends. Germline V gives CDR1 SEHNR, CDR2 FQNEAQ (reference sequence). The CDR3 is made up of 13 amino acids. The CDR3 sequence is CASSPGISYEQYV. CDR3 nucleotide sequence: TGTGCCAGCAGCCCGGGGATCTCCTACGAGCAGTACGTC.